These 19 T cell receptor beta chains came from one sample sequenced in a study of T cell changes during pregnancy in multiple sclerosis. Repertoires were generated with immunoSEQ multiplex PCR, while TCRdb's copy carries only in-frame clones and drops some. The table has about 75,000 clones, about 94% seen once; the top ten hold roughly 0.13%. The sample here was CD4+ T cells from peripheral blood mononuclear cells, taken after pregnancy. The receptors originated from a female donor with multiple sclerosis, enrolled in a pregnancy study.

The chain has TRBV7-6 and TRBJ2-1, with TRBD2 matching 15 bases. CDR1 is SGHVS and CDR2 is FNYEAQ in the germline V gene. J gave up 7 bases and V 1 base, and 11 bases lay outside the gene matches. CDR3 length: 19 residues. CDR3 sequence (DNA): TGTGCCAGCAGCTTAGAACGGACTAGCGGGAGGGCCTTCACGAATGAGCAGTTCTTC. Translating gives CASSLERTSGRAFTNEQFF.

The chain links TRBV18 to TRBJ1-4; no reliable D call. This CDR3 is 14 amino acids long. CDR1 and CDR2 from the germline V gene are KGHSH and LQKENI. The ends were cut back, 6 bases at V and 4 bases at J, with 12 bases in the middle. CDR3 DNA sequence: TGTGCCAGCTCTATTAGAGCGGATAATGAAAAACTGTTTTTT. This gives the protein CASSIRADNEKLFF.

This clone has just one count. The rearrangement links TRBV9 to TRBJ2-5; D uncertain. Trimming left V 0 bases short and J 3 bases short, with 3 bases between. CDR1 SGDLS and CDR2 YYNGEE come from the germline V gene. The CDR3 loop spans 12 amino acids. The CDR3 DNA sequence: TGTGCCAGCAGCGTAGGCGAAGAGACCCAGTACTTC. Amino acid sequence: CASSVGEETQYF. The full variable domain, in which reference TRBV9 and TRBJ2-5 provide the parts outside the CDR3, is DSGVTQTPKHLITATGQRVTLRCSPRSGDLSVYWYQQSLDQGLQFLIQYYNGEERAKGNILERFSAQQFPDLHSELNLSSLELGDSALYFCASSVGEETQYFGPGTRLLVL.

J is TRBJ1-5 and V is TRBV18; D may be TRBD1 (5 bases). The germline gives CDR1 KGHSH, CDR2 LQKENI. The V gene lost 3 bases and the J gene lost 6 bases, with 15 bases spanning the gap. This CDR3 spans 15 amino acids. This CDR3 reads CASSPTTDGRQPQHF. CDR3 in DNA: TGTGCCAGCTCACCCACGACAGACGGGCGTCAGCCCCAGCATTTT.

This clone was seen a few times. V gene TRBV19 combines with J gene TRBJ1-1; 7 bases map to TRBD1. This CDR3 has 13 amino acids. Trimming took 4 bases from V and 1 from J; bases not matched to a gene: 0. Germline V gene data show CDR1 as LNHDA and CDR2 as SQIVND (reference sequence). The CDR3: CASSRQGNTEAFF. The CDR3 nucleotides are TGTGCCAGTAGTAGACAGGGGAACACTGAAGCTTTCTTT. Using reference TRBV19 and TRBJ1-1 for the parts outside the CDR3, the full variable domain is DGGITQSPKYLFRKEGQNVTLSCEQNLNHDAMYWYRQDPGQGLRLIYYSQIVNDFQKGDIAEGYSVSREKKESFPLTVTSAQKNPTAFYLCASSRQGNTEAFFGQGTRLTVV.

The chain has TRBV4-2 and TRBJ1-1; 7 bases align to TRBD1. Trimming cost V 4 bases and J 6 bases; bases outside gene matches: 8. This CDR3 comprises 14 residues. Germline-derived CDR1 and CDR2 are LGHNA and YNFKEQ. The CDR3 DNA follows: TGTGCCAGCAGCCCAGGGGGTTTGGCAGCTGAAGCTTTCTTT. It yields the protein CASSPGGLAAEAFF.

The chain has TRBV11-3 and TRBJ2-3, with D maybe TRBD2 (6 bases). The CDR3 length is 16 residues. The germline V and J ends were trimmed by 2 bases and 0 bases, with 12 bases remaining between them. From germline, CDR1 is SGHNT and CDR2 YENEEA. This chain's CDR3 is CASSLRTGESTDTQYF. The DNA of the CDR3 is TGTGCCAGCAGCTTAAGGACGGGGGAAAGCACAGATACGCAGTATTTT.

The chain joins TRBV2 to TRBJ2-7; 8 positions agree with TRBD1. The CDR3 is 12 amino acids. V was clipped by 7 bases and J by 12 bases; unmatched bases: 11. Germline CDR1 reads SNHLY; CDR2 reads FYNNEI. The DNA for the CDR3 is TGTGCCAGCACCGAAAGGACAGGGCGGGCGTACTTC. It yields the protein CASTERTGRAYF.

The chain carries TRBV18 and TRBJ2-7; 13 positions match TRBD2. Trimming at V came to 3 bases and at J to 11 bases, leaving 13 bases not matched to a gene. Germline CDR1 reads KGHSH; CDR2 reads LQKENI. This CDR3 is built from 16 residues. This chain's CDR3 is CASSPGVGTSGTLEYF. Here the CDR3 DNA reads TGTGCCAGCTCACCGGGGGTTGGGACTAGCGGGACATTGGAGTACTTC.

The rearrangement uses TRBV28 and TRBJ2-4, with 7 bases matching TRBD2. The CDR3 spans 17 residues. With 1 base clipped from V and 0 bases from J, the junction kept 6 bases outside the gene matches. CDR1 and CDR2 from the germline V gene are MDHEN and SYDVKM. CDR3 amino acids: CASSLYLGGIAKNIQYF. The CDR3 nucleotides are TGTGCCAGCAGTTTATATTTGGGGGGGATAGCCAAAAACATTCAGTACTTC.

The gene calls are TRBV6-5 and TRBJ2-1; 9 positions agree with TRBD1. Germline CDR1 reads MNHEY; CDR2 reads SVGAGI. V dropped 6 bases and J dropped 8; count of bases not matched to a gene: 8. The CDR3 is made up of 14 amino acids. The CDR3 coding sequence is TGTGCCAGCAGGCAAGCCACAGGGGGCCATGAGCAGTTCTTC. It encodes CASRQATGGHEQFF.

This chain links TRBV5-6 with TRBJ2-3; 8 bases line up with TRBD2. J was trimmed by 4 bases and V by 7 bases; bases with no gene match: 8. The CDR3 sequence is 14 residues long. The germline V gene encodes CDR1 SGHDT and CDR2 YYEEEE. The CDR3 sequence is CASRGGRSADTQYF. As DNA, the CDR3 is TGTGCCAGCCGGGGGGGCAGGAGCGCAGATACGCAGTATTTT.

This clone was seen only once. The J gene is TRBJ2-7, the V gene TRBV30; 7 bases fit TRBD1. V shed 2 bases and J 4 bases; nucleotides not matched to a gene: 5. The CDR3 length is 13 residues. The V gene's germline CDR1 is GTSNPN and CDR2 SVGIG (reference sequence). For the CDR3, the DNA is TGTGCCTGGAGTACAAACAGGGGTTACGAGCAGTACTTC. Translation gives CAWSTNRGYEQYF.

The chain combines TRBV29-1 with TRBJ2-1; 10 bases match TRBD2. The CDR3 runs 21 residues. Germline trimming cut 6 bases from V and 9 bases from J; bases unmatched to any gene: 32. Germline-derived CDR1 and CDR2 are SQVTM and ANQGSEA. CDR3 amino acids: CSVSRRAGGPTSISGGVEQFF. The CDR3 region has the DNA TGCAGCGTCTCCAGAAGAGCGGGAGGGCCGACGAGTATCTCCGGTGGGGTTGAGCAGTTCTTC.

V and J are TRBV18 and TRBJ1-1; a possible D gene is TRBD1 (6 bases). V shed 4 bases and J shed 6 bases, with 12 bases lying between them. Germline CDR1 KGHSH, CDR2 LQKENI. The CDR3 loop spans 13 amino acids. CDR3 protein: CASSLLEGAEAFF. The CDR3 DNA is TGTGCCAGCTCACTTCTAGAGGGGGCTGAAGCTTTCTTT.

This rearrangement joins TRBV7-6 to TRBJ1-4; possible D gene TRBD1, 6 bases. From germline, CDR1 is SGHVS and CDR2 FNYEAQ. CDR3 length: 15 residues. V lost 5 bases and J lost 4, with 14 bases in between. The CDR3 nucleotides are TGTGCCAGCAGCCTACAGGGACGGTTTAATGAAAAACTGTTTTTT. Its protein product is CASSLQGRFNEKLFF.

This clone is a singleton in its sample. The V call is TRBV6-5, the J call TRBJ1-1; TRBD1 is a possible D gene (5 bases). CDR1 is MNHEY and CDR2 is SVGAGI in the germline V gene. The length of the CDR3 is 14 residues. V lost 8 bases to trimming and J lost 7 bases, with 20 bases between them. In DNA, the CDR3 is TGTGCCAGCCAAAATTTAGCGGGGGACCGTGAAGCTTTCTTT. It codes for CASQNLAGDREAFF.

This chain joins TRBV5-8 and TRBJ2-1; perhaps TRBD2 as D (6 bases). Trimming removed 4 bases from V and 0 bases from J, with 17 bases in between. The CDR3 is 17 amino acids. Germline V gene sequence: CDR1 SGHTS, CDR2 YDEGEE. CDR3 residues: CASSHLGDSLSYNEQFF. The CDR3 DNA reads as TGTGCCAGCAGCCACCTCGGGGACTCACTCTCCTACAATGAGCAGTTCTTC.

This sequence joins TRBV7-9 and TRBJ2-5; 9 bases agree with TRBD1. CDR3 length: 15 residues. The junction had 10 bases not matched to a gene; V was cut back by 6 bases and J by 5 bases. Germline V gene data show CDR1 as SEHNR and CDR2 as FQNEAQ (reference sequence). The CDR3 DNA reads TGTGCCAGCAGTCACGGTCGGACAGGGGTGGAGACCCAGTACTTC. Translating it yields CASSHGRTGVETQYF.